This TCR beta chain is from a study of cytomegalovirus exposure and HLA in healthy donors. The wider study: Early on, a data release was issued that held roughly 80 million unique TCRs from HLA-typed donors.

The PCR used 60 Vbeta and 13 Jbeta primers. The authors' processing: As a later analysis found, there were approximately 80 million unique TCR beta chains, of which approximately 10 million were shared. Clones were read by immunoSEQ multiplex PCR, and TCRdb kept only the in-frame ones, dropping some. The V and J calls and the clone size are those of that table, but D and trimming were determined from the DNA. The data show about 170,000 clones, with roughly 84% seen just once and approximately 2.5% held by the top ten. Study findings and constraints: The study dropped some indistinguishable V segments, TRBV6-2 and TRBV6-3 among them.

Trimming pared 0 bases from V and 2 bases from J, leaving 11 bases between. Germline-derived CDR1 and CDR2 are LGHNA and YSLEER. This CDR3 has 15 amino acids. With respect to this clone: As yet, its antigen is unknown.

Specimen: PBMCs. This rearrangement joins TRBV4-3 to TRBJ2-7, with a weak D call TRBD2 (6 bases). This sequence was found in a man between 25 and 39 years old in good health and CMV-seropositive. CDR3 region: CASSQEEGSAYEQYF. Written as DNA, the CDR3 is TGCGCCAGCAGCCAAGAGGAGGGTTCTGCCTACGAGCAGTACTTC.